This T cell receptor beta chain was documented in a study of cytomegalovirus exposure and HLA in healthy donors. Study summary: In a previous analysis, approximately 110 million unique TCR beta sequences were found from 150 million to 200 million T cells. The study's findings and limits: With DRB1 most and HLA-C fewest, TCR association rates differed between HLA loci in a later analysis. Later analysis associated a missense DCLRE1C variant with TCR beta V- and J-gene trimming. Reportedly, TCR beta sequences accurately predicted HLA-A and HLA-B alleles in most subjects.

This CDR3 region has 16 residues. Primers included in the PCR were 60 Vbeta and 13 Jbeta primers. Using immunoSEQ multiplex PCR, the repertoire was profiled, and TCRdb retains in-frame clones only, with some absent. In the table there are approximately 280,000 clones, roughly 89% of which are singletons. For this clone: Its antigen remains unidentified.

The clonotype was recovered from a man in his forties in good health and CMV-seropositive. Sequenced input: PBMCs. The chain has TRBV21-1 and TRBJ2-3; TRBD2, the D gene given by the table, was not confirmed from the DNA. TRBV21-1 is flagged as a pseudogene. CDR3 residues: CASSNRTSGHTDTQYF. CDR3 nucleotides: TGTGCCAGCAGCAACAGGACTAGCGGGCACACAGATACGCAGTATTTT.